The text below deals with one T cell receptor (beta chain). Antigen specificity is unknown. V lost 7 bases and J lost 2, with 11 bases in between. This CDR3 comprises 14 residues. Germline CDR1 reads KGHDR; CDR2 reads SFDVKD. Selection for sequencing was limited to patients who had shown CD8+CD57+ cell expansion by flow cytometry. Patients, without exception, had severe acquired aplastic anemia. According to the study, genomic DNA was the template for TCR beta VDJ and CDR3 profiling. Using its own MiXCR run on the reads, TCRdb lists one record per CDR3 protein. The sample has more than 150,000 distinct CDR3 sequences, about half seen once. This record comes from a study of CD8+CD57+ T cells in acquired aplastic anemia. Findings and caveats of the study: Roughly 30 sequences, all CD8+ CDR3, were shared between patients and controls.

The sequence came from a human donor with aplastic anemia. V and J are TRBV24-1 and TRBJ2-1, with D maybe TRBD1 (5 bases). Sequences were obtained from sorted CD4+, CD8+, or CD8+CD57+ T cells (not recorded which) from PBMCs. CDR3 amino acids: CATRGEGPYNEQFF. The CDR3, as DNA: TGTGCCACCAGAGGGGAAGGGCCCTACAATGAGCAGTTCTTC.